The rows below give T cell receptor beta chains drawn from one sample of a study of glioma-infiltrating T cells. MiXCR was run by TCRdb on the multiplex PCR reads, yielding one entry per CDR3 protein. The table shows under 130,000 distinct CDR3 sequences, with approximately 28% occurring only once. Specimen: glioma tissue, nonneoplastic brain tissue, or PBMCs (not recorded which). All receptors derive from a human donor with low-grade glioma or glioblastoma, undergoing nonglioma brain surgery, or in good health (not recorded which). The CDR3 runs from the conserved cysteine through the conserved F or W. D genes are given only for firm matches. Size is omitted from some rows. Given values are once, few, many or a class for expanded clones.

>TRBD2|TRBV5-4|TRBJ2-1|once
TGTGCCAGCAGCTCCCAAGCGGGGGGGCTAGGAGAGCAGCTCTTC
CASSSQAGGLGEQLF
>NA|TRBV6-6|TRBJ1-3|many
TGTGCCAGCAGTTACGGCCTAAACTCTGGAAACACCATATATTTT
CASSYGLNSGNTIYF
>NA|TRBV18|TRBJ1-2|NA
TGTGCCAGCTCATTCCCGGCGGGACGCGAGGGCTACACCTTC
CASSFPAGREGYTF
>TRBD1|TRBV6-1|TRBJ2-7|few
TGTGCCAGCAGCCAAGTGAGACAGGGGGTCGACGAGCAGTACTTC
CASSQVRQGVDEQYF
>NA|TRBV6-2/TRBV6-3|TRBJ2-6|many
TGTGCCAGCAGTTCCTCTGGGGCCAACGTCCTGACTTTC
CASSSSGANVLTF
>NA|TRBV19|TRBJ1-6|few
TGTGCCAGTAGTGTTGTCAGCACGTCACCCCTCCACTTT
CASSVVSTSPLHF
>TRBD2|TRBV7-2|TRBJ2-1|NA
TGTTCCAGCAGCTTAGTAGCGGGGACCGACAATGAGCAGTTCTTC
CSSSLVAGTDNEQFF
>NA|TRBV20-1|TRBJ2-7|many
TGCAGTGCTAGAGATCTTAAAGGGGCGTCCCGCTACGAGCAGTACTTC
CSARDLKGASRYEQYF
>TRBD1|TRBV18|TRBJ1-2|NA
TGTGCCAGCTCACCAAGTTCCGGCAGGGGGCCAGGAGGCTACACCTTC
CASSPSSGRGPGGYTF
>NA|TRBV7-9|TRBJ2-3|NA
TGTGCCAGCTACCTCGGGGCGGGGAGCACAGATACGCAGTATTTT
CASYLGAGSTDTQYF
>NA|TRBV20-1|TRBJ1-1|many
TGCAGTGCTAGCGAGGGAGGTGGGGGGCCTGAAGCTTTCTTT
CSASEGGGGPEAFF
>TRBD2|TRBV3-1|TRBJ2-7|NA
TGTGCCAGCAGCCAAGCAGCGGGGCCTTATTACGAGCAGTACTTC
CASSQAAGPYYEQYF
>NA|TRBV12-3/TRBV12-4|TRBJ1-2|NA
TGTGCCAGCACCCAAGCCGGGACCTTTTACTATGGCTACGCCTTC
CASTQAGTFYYGYAF
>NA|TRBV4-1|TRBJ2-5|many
TGCGCCAGCAGCCGGACGGAAGGGGAGACCCAGTACTTC
CASSRTEGETQYF
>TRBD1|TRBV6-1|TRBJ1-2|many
TGTGCCAGCAGTTTAAGACAGGGAAGTTCCTCTGGCTACACCTTC
CASSLRQGSSSGYTF
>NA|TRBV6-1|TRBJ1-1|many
TGTGCCGCCGCCTGGACAGCGATTGGCCCAAACACTGAAGCTTTCTTT
CAAAWTAIGPNTEAFF
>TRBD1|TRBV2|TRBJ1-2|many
TGTGCCAGCAGGGTACAGGGGACGGGGGGCTACACCTTC
CASRVQGTGGYTF
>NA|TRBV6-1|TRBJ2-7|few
TGTGCCAGCAGTGAAGGCGGAGCAAGACACGAGCAGTACTTC
CASSEGGARHEQYF
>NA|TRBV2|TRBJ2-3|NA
TGTGCCAGCAGTTTGACTGCTACAGGGTCGGATACGCAGTATTTT
CASSLTATGSDTQYF
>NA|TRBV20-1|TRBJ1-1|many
TGCAGTGCTATGACAGAACCGGAAGCTTTCTTT
CSAMTEPEAFF
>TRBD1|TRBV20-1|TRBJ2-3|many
TGCAGTGCCCCTGGACAGGGTTCTTCTTATACGCAGTATTTT
CSAPGQGSSYTQYF
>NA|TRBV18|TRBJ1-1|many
TGTGCCAGCTCACTACTCCAAGACACTGAAGCTTTCTTT
CASSLLQDTEAFF
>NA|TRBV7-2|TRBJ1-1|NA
TGTGCCAGCAGCTGGTCGGCAGGAGAAGCTTTCTTT
CASSWSAGEAFF
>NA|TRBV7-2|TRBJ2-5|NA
TGTGCCAGCAGCTTATCTGACGCCCAAGAGACCGAGTACTTC
CASSLSDAQETEYF
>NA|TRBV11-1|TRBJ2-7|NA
TGTGCCAGCAGCCCACGGACCTACGAGCAGTACTTC
CASSPRTYEQYF
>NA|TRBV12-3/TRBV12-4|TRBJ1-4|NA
TGTGGCAGCAGTTTCAGGGACGGAATTCCCGATGAACTGTTTTTT
CGSSFRDGIPDELFF
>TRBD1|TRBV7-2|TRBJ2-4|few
TGTGCCAGCAGGAACTTTGGGACAGAGAAAAACATTCAGTACTTC
CASRNFGTEKNIQYF
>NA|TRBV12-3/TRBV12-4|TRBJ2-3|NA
TGTGCCAGCAGTTTGGTCTACGGGCGGGGTGGGACAGATACGCAGTATTTT
CASSLVYGRGGTDTQYF
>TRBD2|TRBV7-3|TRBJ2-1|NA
TGTGCCAGCAGCCAAAAAGCGGGGGGGCTTCTTGAGCAGTTCTTC
CASSQKAGGLLEQFF
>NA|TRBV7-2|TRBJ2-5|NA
TGTGCCAGCAGCTTTGATCGGGAGACCCAGTACTTC
CASSFDRETQYF
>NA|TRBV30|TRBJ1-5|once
TGTGCCTGGAGCCGGACGGATCGCAATCAGCCCCAGCATTTT
CAWSRTDRNQPQHF
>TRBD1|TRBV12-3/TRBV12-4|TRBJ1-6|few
TGTGCGAGCGCACAGGGGAGTCCACCCCTCCACTTT
CASAQGSPPLHF
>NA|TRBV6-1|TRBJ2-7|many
TGTGCCAGCAGACTTATGTATAGCTCCTACGAGCAGTACTTC
CASRLMYSSYEQYF
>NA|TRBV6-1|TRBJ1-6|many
TGTGCCAGCAGTTGGTCGCAGGGGAATGCACCCCTCCACTTT
CASSWSQGNAPLHF
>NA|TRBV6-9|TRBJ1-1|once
TGTGCCAGCATTTATAATCGAGAGAACACTGAAACTTTCTTT
CASIYNRENTETFF
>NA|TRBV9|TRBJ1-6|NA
TGTGCCAGCAGCGTAGCCAGCTACCTCCCCTCATGGAATTCACCCCTCCACTTT
CASSVASYLPSWNSPLHF
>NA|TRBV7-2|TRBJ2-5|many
TGTGCCAGCAGCTTAGCAGGTCCGGCTAGCTGGGAGACCCAGTACTTC
CASSLAGPASWETQYF
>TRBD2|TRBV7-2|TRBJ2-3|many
TGTGCCAGCAGCCCCCAAGGGCGGGGGGGCGCAAATACGCAGTATTTT
CASSPQGRGGANTQYF
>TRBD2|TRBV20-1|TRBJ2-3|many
TGCAGTGCTAGGGCGCGGGGGGTCTCAGATACGCAGTATTTT
CSARARGVSDTQYF
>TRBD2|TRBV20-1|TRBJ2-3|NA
TGCAGTGCCGCGGGCTCTAGCGGGGATCCAGATACGCAGTATTTT
CSAAGSSGDPDTQYF
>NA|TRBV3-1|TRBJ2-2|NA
TGTGCCAGCCGGGATTTAAACACCGGGGAGCTGTTTTTT
CASRDLNTGELFF
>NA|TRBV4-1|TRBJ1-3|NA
TGCGCCAGCAGCCAATCTTGGGACGGCTCAGGAAACACCATATATTTT
CASSQSWDGSGNTIYF
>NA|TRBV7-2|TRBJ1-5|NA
TGTGCCAGCAGCTTAGTGGTTAATCAGCCCCAGCATTTT
CASSLVVNQPQHF
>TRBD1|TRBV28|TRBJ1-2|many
TGTGCCAGCAGCCCGGACAGGACCTATGGCTACACCTTC
CASSPDRTYGYTF
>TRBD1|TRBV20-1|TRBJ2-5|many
TGCAGTGCTCTCGGGACAGAAGAGACCCAGTACTTC
CSALGTEETQYF
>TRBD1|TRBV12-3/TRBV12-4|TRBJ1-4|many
TGTGCCAGCAGTATAAGGACAGGTGGAGAAAAACTGTTTTTT
CASSIRTGGEKLFF
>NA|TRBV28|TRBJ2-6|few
TGTGCCAGCAGCGGTTTTGGGGCCAACGTCCTGACTTTC
CASSGFGANVLTF
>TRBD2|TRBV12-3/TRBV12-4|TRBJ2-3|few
TGTGCCAGCAGTCCAGGACTAGCGGGGGCCACAGATACGCAGTATTTT
CASSPGLAGATDTQYF
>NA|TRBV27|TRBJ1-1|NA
TGTGCCAGCAGTTTATCCCAGCAGTGGCTGGTTGAAGCTTTCTTT
CASSLSQQWLVEAFF
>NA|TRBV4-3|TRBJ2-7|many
TGCGCCAGCAGCCAAGCCCGTCTGTCCTACGAGCAGTACTTC
CASSQARLSYEQYF
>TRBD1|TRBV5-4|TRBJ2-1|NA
TGTGCCAGCAGCTTGGGTGGGACAGCGTACAATGAGCAGTTCTTC
CASSLGGTAYNEQFF
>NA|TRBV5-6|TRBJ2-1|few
TGTGCCAGCAGCTTCCGCTCAGGGTATGACAATGAGCAGTTCTTC
CASSFRSGYDNEQFF
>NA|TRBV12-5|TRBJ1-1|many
TGTGCTAGTGGTTTGACGGTGAACACTGAAGCTTTCTTT
CASGLTVNTEAFF